The present T cell receptor (beta chain) was sequenced within a study of cytomegalovirus exposure and HLA in healthy donors. Study-wide results and limits: Rarity marked most TCR sequences, yet some public TCRs occurred in many donors. According to reports, the classifier identified cytomegalovirus status with high specificity and sensitivity. The tendency of first-cohort TCR clusters to co-occur in the roughly 120 validation repertoires was the finding of a later analysis.

The ends were cut back, 0 bases at V and 7 bases at J, with 10 bases in the middle. The CDR3 sequence is 13 residues long. Germline loops: CDR1 SGHDT, CDR2 YYEEEE. Produced via immunoSEQ multiplex PCR; TCRdb's table is partial and in-frame only. Seen here are 220,000 or so clones, 75% to 95% observed once, and the top ten hold more than 0.85%. About this clone: The antigen remains undetermined.

The rearrangement joins TRBV5-6 to TRBJ1-1, with D maybe TRBD1 (5 bases). This TCR was sampled from a woman in her late teens or twenties in good health and CMV-seronegative. Sample: PBMCs. CDR3 amino acids: CASSLGRRGEAFF. Written as DNA, the CDR3 is TGTGCCAGCAGCTTGGGCAGGAGGGGTGAAGCTTTCTTT. Full variable domain (outside the CDR3, taken from reference TRBV5-6 and TRBJ1-1): DAGVTQSPTHLIKTRGQQVTLRCSPKSGHDTVSWYQQALGQGPQFIFQYYEEEERQRGNFPDRFSGHQFPNYSSELNVNALLLGDSALYLCASSLGRRGEAFFGQGTRLTVV.